This entry features one T cell receptor (beta chain) sequence. The clone's antigen remains unknown. Base qualities are not provided; no much larger clone lies one nucleotide away. CD8 naive samples were obtained by positive selection for CCR7 among CD45RO-negative cells, yielding a CD45RA+CCR7+ population from which TemRA cells were excluded. Donors were healthy HIV-negative adults with no recently reported acute infections or vaccinations. Every donor was a Caucasian adult residing in Nashville, Tennessee, USA. After blood collection by leukapheresis, PBMCs were isolated using Ficoll-Histopaque density gradient centrifugation and then cryopreserved in the vapor phase of liquid nitrogen. Analytical flow cytometry was used to check the purity and quantity of every magnetically sorted T cell population. Genomic DNA was isolated from each sorted fraction and quantified by UV absorbance on a Nanodrop 2000c.

This sample stems from a study of shared clonotypes between healthy human individuals (dated by TCRdb to the early 2020s). At the level of the whole study: Two women and a few men aged 18 to 49 years were included in the cohort. For each donor, three plates each were used for CD4 naive and CD4 memory, two plates were used for CD8 naive, and one plate was used for CD8 memory. To estimate repertoire size and how much clonotypes are shared between individuals, the study performed deep sequencing of blood TCR repertoires from a handful of healthy adults. To increase sequencing depth and limit assay-specific biases, TCR repertoire library preparation and sequencing were carried out by different laboratories using diverse techniques. Leukapheresis yielded between about 0.94 and 10 billion PBMCs per donor. What the study reported, not specific to this receptor: Larger estimated clonotype richness was generally found for naive subsets than for memory subsets. Compared with non-shared clonotypes, the clonotypes found in all four sorted-subset donors had higher generation probabilities. Because the study included a small number of donors, the genetic and exposure-history diversity represented was limited. When several donors were compared, the shared fraction of clonotypes was roughly 5% for naive CD4, around 3.5% for naive CD8, more than 2% for memory CD4, and roughly 0.4% for memory CD8. Based on pairwise subsampling, the degree of clonotype sharing among donors was expected to be affected by sequencing depth. Sampling was limited to blood, and TCR repertoires in tissue likely differ from TCR repertoires in blood. Even with the large sequencing depth, rarefaction of the sorted-subset datasets indicated that sequencing was incomplete.

The CDR3, cysteine through phenylalanine, is 15 amino acids long. Solely the CDR3 DNA is kept, with 45 bases framed from the first base. A distance of 15 bases separates the germline ends of V and J, which lose 1 base and 7 bases respectively. CDR1 and CDR2, per the germline V gene, are SGHAT and FQNNGV. Using the deep immunoSEQ assay, multiplex PCR amplified TCR CDR3 regions from genomic DNA. Genomic DNA extracted from each cell subset was distributed evenly over all wells of several immunoSEQ 96-well plates, and each plate served as one replicate. For sorted subsets, each replicate PCR was loaded with about 0.2 ug genomic DNA, equivalent to roughly 30,000 T cell genomes. Purified libraries were measured with a Qubit 3.0 fluorometer, size-checked on a Bioanalyzer 2100, and measured again with the KAPA Library Quantification kit. Every immunoSEQ 96-well plate was sequenced on a separate single-read 150-cycle Illumina NextSeq 550 flow cell. Regarding the original processing steps: Because the immunoSEQ output held only junctional sequences and lacked quality scores, the filtering could not match the filtering applied to full-length reads. Sequences were annotated with PyIR, a Python wrapper for IgBLAST v1.9, using IMGT germline references to assign V/J genes and CDR3. Reads with weak V/J assignments (E-value above 1e-6), missing CDR3, stop codons, out-of-frame junctions, or ambiguous translated residues were removed. A V3J clonotype was defined by an identical inferred V gene, J gene, and CDR3 amino acid sequence. The percentage overlap between two repertoires was calculated by dividing the number of shared unique clonotypes by the size of the smaller repertoire. Three approaches were used to assess repertoire richness: RTK rarefaction, the Chao1 estimator, and Recon v2.1 estimates of unobserved clonotypes. Generation probabilities were computed with OLGA for all TCRbeta clonotypes obtained by the gDNA method from several donors. TCRdb took over this immuneACCESS table, retaining in-frame rearrangements with V and J assigned. Such tables are incomplete; in checked studies, under half of the missing clones stem from an unresolved V gene, and the remainder is unexplained. The D gene and trimming were derived from the DNA, and the V and J assignments and clone size from that table. Within this sample are millions of clones, with approximately 94% of them counted one time only. The top ten clonotypes cover 1.7% of the sample.

The chain couples TRBV11-2 to TRBJ2-3; 7 matching bases give a weak D call of TRBD2. This TCR was sampled from a man aged 18 to 30 in good health. Some clones in this sample may be carry-over from other donors' samples. Sequencing was carried out using naive CD8+ T cells from PBMCs. The sample's cell subset or site label, in plain terms: CD45RA+CCR7+. For the CDR3, the sequence is CASSLAKGGAYTQYF. The DNA is as follows: TGTGCCAGCAGCTTAGCTAAGGGGGGGGCATATACGCAGTATTTT.